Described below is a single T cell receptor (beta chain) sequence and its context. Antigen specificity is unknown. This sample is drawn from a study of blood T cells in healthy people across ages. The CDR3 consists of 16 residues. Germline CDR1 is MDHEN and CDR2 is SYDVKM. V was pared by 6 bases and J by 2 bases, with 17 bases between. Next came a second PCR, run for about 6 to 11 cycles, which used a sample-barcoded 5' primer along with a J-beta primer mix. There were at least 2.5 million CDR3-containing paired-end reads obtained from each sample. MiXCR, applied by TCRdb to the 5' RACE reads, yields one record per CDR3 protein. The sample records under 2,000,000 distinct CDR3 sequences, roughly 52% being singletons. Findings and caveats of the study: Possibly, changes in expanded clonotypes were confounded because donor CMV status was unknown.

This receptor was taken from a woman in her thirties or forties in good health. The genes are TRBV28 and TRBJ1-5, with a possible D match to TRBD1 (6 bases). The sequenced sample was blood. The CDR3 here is CASSPNWGARNQPQHF. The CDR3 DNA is TGTGCCAGCAGCCCCAACTGGGGGGCGCGCAATCAGCCCCAGCATTTT.